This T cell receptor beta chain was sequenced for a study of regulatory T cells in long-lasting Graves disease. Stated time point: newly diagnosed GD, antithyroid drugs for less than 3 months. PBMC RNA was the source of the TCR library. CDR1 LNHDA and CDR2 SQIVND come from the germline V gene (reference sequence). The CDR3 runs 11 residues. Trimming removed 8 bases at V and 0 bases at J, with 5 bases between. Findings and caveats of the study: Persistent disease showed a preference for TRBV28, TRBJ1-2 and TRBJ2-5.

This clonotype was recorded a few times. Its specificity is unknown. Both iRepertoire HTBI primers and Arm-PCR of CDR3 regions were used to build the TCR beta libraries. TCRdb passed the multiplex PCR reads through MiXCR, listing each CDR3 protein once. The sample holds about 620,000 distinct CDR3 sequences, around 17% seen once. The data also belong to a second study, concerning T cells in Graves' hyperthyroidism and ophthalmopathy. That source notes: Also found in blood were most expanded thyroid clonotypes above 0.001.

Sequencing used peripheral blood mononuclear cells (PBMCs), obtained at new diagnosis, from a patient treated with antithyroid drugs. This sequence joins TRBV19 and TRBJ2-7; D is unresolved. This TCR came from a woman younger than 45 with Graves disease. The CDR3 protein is CASGVSYEQYF. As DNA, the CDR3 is TGTGCCAGTGGGGTCTCCTACGAGCAGTACTTC.